The 28 T cell receptor beta chains below were found in one sample sequenced in a study of memory CD4+ T cells and cytomegalovirus serostatus. Assay: immunoSEQ multiplex PCR; the TCRdb copy retains only in-frame clones and omits some. Of approximately 61,000 clones listed, 80% are singletons. Single viable CD3+CD4+CD8-CD45RO+ cells were sorted as the memory CD4+ T cells. Input material: memory CD4+ T cells from blood. These TCRs come from an adult in good health and CMV-seronegative. Some clones in this sample may be carry-over from other donors' samples.

V and J are TRBV7-2 and TRBJ1-3; tentatively, D is TRBD1 (5 bases). The CDR3 consists of 15 residues. V shed 6 bases and J shed 3 bases, with 15 bases lying between them. Looked up from germline, CDR1 is SGHTA and CDR2 is FQGNSA. CDR3 sequence (DNA): TGTGCCAGCAGTTCTTACGGGGCAGGTGGAAACACCATATATTTT. The encoded protein is CASSSYGAGGNTIYF.

The chain couples TRBV28 to TRBJ1-5; no clear D gene. Deletions cut 4 bases from V and 3 bases from J, with 4 bases between. This CDR3 has 12 amino acids. Per the germline V gene, CDR1 is MDHEN and CDR2 is SYDVKM. The CDR3 spells CASSSLNQPQHF. The CDR3 DNA reads as TGTGCCAGCAGTTCCCTCAATCAGCCCCAGCATTTT.

Only a few counts were recorded for this clone. The chain is built from TRBV19 and TRBJ1-6; 8 nucleotides align to TRBD1. Trimming cost V 5 bases and J 10 bases; bases outside gene matches: 7. Looked up from germline, CDR1 is LNHDA and CDR2 is SQIVND (reference sequence). CDR3 size: 14 residues. This CDR3 reads CASSATGGGSPLHF. The CDR3 nucleotides are TGTGCCAGTAGTGCAACAGGGGGAGGATCACCCCTCCACTTT.

This chain connects TRBV5-6 to TRBJ2-3; 14 bases align to TRBD2. In germline, CDR1 is SGHDT, CDR2 YYEEEE. V shed 3 bases, J shed 4 bases, and the junction held 7 bases outside the gene matches. CDR3 length equals 17 residues. The CDR3 loop is CASSYGTSGGLPDTQYF. In DNA form, the CDR3 reads TGTGCCAGCAGCTACGGGACTAGCGGGGGCCTCCCAGATACGCAGTATTTT. Full variable domain (remainder filled in from reference TRBV5-6 and TRBJ2-3): DAGVTQSPTHLIKTRGQQVTLRCSPKSGHDTVSWYQQALGQGPQFIFQYYEEEERQRGNFPDRFSGHQFPNYSSELNVNALLLGDSALYLCASSYGTSGGLPDTQYFGPGTRLTVL.

This chain uses TRBV29-1 with TRBJ1-1, with D possibly matching TRBD1 (5 bases). The CDR3 contains 12 residues. Between the trimmed V and J ends, which lost 5 bases and 4 bases, there was a span of 11 bases. Looked up from germline, CDR1 is SQVTM and CDR2 is ANQGSEA. CDR3 sequence reads: CSVSGTTTEAFF. In DNA form, the CDR3 reads TGCAGCGTTTCCGGGACCACCACTGAAGCTTTCTTT. The whole variable domain, remainder taken from reference TRBV29-1 and TRBJ1-1, is SAVISQKPSRDICQRGTSLTIQCQVDSQVTMMFWYRQQPGQSLTLIATANQGSEATYESGFVIDKFPISRPNLTFSTLTVSNMSPEDSSIYLCSVSGTTTEAFFGQGTRLTVV.

The chain employs TRBV14 and TRBJ2-5; unclear D gene. Trimming left V 1 base short and J 4 bases short, with 4 bases between. CDR3 length: 12 amino acids. The V gene's germline CDR1 is SGHDN and CDR2 FVKESK. CDR3 DNA sequence: TGTGCCAGCAGCCAAGTTCCAGAGACCCAGTACTTC. Its translation is CASSQVPETQYF.

This chain joins TRBV4-1 and TRBJ2-7; 10 bases agree with TRBD2. With 5 bases clipped from V and 6 bases from J, the junction kept 16 bases outside the gene matches. The CDR3 is 17 amino acids. Germline loops: CDR1 MGHRA, CDR2 YSYEKL. CDR3: CASSVQLRTSGASEQYF. The DNA for the CDR3 is TGCGCCAGCAGCGTTCAACTAAGGACTAGCGGAGCTTCCGAGCAGTACTTC.

This chain's CDR3 is CASSLDPAGANNEQFF. Written as DNA, the CDR3 is TGCGCCAGCAGCTTGGATCCAGCGGGGGCCAACAATGAGCAGTTCTTC. The chain is built from TRBV5-1 and TRBJ2-1, with TRBD2 identical over 8 bases. Unmatched junction bases numbered 7, after V lost 0 bases and J lost 5 bases. CDR3 length: 16 amino acids. Germline lookup yields CDR1 SGHRS and CDR2 YFSETQ.

This chain links TRBV28 with TRBJ2-7, with 9 nucleotides matching TRBD2. V dropped 4 bases and J dropped 8; count of bases not matched to a gene: 15. The CDR3 contains 16 residues. CDR1 MDHEN and CDR2 SYDVKM come from the germline V gene. Here the CDR3 reads CASSSTLAGEVLQQYF. The CDR3 DNA sequence: TGTGCCAGCAGTTCGACCTTAGCGGGAGAGGTCTTACAGCAGTACTTC.

The chain is built from TRBV11-2 and TRBJ1-3; unclear D gene. This CDR3 has 14 residues. The V gene's germline CDR1 is SGHAT and CDR2 FQNNGV. V was pared by 5 bases and J by 0 bases, with 8 bases between. The CDR3 is CASSAGRSGNTIYF. CDR3 DNA: TGTGCCAGCAGCGCGGGCCGCTCTGGAAACACCATATATTTT.

The chain joins TRBV7-2 to TRBJ2-4; tentative D call: TRBD1 (5 bases). Trimming cost V 0 bases and J 6 bases, with 6 bases left between them. The CDR3 loop spans 13 amino acids. Germline V CDR1 and CDR2: SGHTA, FQGNSA. CDR3 DNA sequence: TGTGCCAGCAGCTTAGCGGGGCTAAACATTCAGTACTTC. Protein: CASSLAGLNIQYF.

The chain couples TRBV18 to TRBJ2-4; tentatively, D is TRBD2 (5 bases). Trimming pared 1 base from V and 4 bases from J, leaving 8 bases between. The CDR3 contains 14 residues. Germline values: CDR1 KGHSH, CDR2 LQKENI. CDR3 loop: CASSPQGAKNIQYF. The CDR3 nucleotides read TGTGCCAGCTCACCACAGGGAGCTAAAAACATTCAGTACTTC.

V is TRBV9 and J is TRBJ1-1; D is uncertain. From germline, CDR1 is SGDLS and CDR2 YYNGEE. CDR3 length equals 16 residues. The V end was cut by 0 bases, the J end by 4 bases, with 16 bases between. The CDR3 DNA sequence: TGTGCCAGCAGCGTAGGTAGTAAGTATACAAGCACTGAAGCTTTCTTT. The encoded protein is CASSVGSKYTSTEAFF. Supplemented by reference TRBV9 and TRBJ1-1, the full variable domain reads DSGVTQTPKHLITATGQRVTLRCSPRSGDLSVYWYQQSLDQGLQFLIQYYNGEERAKGNILERFSAQQFPDLHSELNLSSLELGDSALYFCASSVGSKYTSTEAFFGQGTRLTVV.

The chain has TRBV5-1 and TRBJ1-2; TRBD1 agrees at 12 bases. Trimming cost V 5 bases and J 8 bases; bases outside gene matches: 13. Per the germline V gene, CDR1 is SGHRS and CDR2 is YFSETQ. The CDR3 totals 16 residues. This CDR3 is CASSGPGQGAVGGYTF. As DNA, the CDR3 is TGCGCCAGCAGTGGGCCGGGACAGGGGGCCGTAGGAGGCTACACCTTC.

The genes are TRBV27 and TRBJ1-2; the match to TRBD1 covers 7 bases. Germline CDR1 MNHEY, CDR2 SMNVEV (reference sequence). Trimming took 8 bases from V and 2 from J; bases not matched to a gene: 8. The length of the CDR3 is 14 residues. The CDR3, as DNA: TGTGCCAGCGCCCGCGGGGGACAGAACTATGGCTACACCTTC. It specifies CASARGGQNYGYTF.

The rearrangement uses TRBV5-6 and TRBJ2-4, with D possibly being TRBD1 (5 bases). CDR1 SGHDT and CDR2 YYEEEE come from the germline V gene. The CDR3 covers 14 residues. Trimming removed 5 bases from V and 0 bases from J, with 9 bases in between. The CDR3 reads CASRRREAKNIQYF. The DNA of the CDR3 is TGTGCCAGCAGGCGCAGGGAAGCCAAAAACATTCAGTACTTC.

The V and J genes are TRBV29-1 and TRBJ2-7, with 7 nucleotides matching TRBD2. The V segment lost 3 bases and the J segment 7 bases; nucleotides outside the gene matches: 6. There are 12 residues in the CDR3. CDR1 and CDR2 from the germline V gene are SQVTM and ANQGSEA. The CDR3 nucleotides read TGCAGCGTTGATGCGGGCGGGGGAGAGCAGTACTTC. It codes for CSVDAGGGEQYF.

A remark on this clone: A read error may account for a junction end that differs from germline. This chain links TRBV7-9 with TRBJ2-7; D gene ambiguous. Germline CDR1 and CDR2: SEHNR and FQNEAQ (reference sequence). The CDR3 totals 14 residues. CDR3 nucleotides: TGTGCCAGCAGCCCGACTGTGTTCTCCCACGAGCAGTACTTC. The encoded protein is CASSPTVFSHEQYF.

This clone was seen a handful of times. This chain uses TRBV27 with TRBJ2-5, with D maybe TRBD1 (6 bases). Germline CDR1 is MNHEY and CDR2 is SMNVEV (reference sequence). This CDR3 comprises 13 residues. Trimming left V 6 bases short and J 6 bases short, with 14 bases between. CDR3 residues: CASSWSQGKTQYF. CDR3 coding DNA: TGTGCCAGCAGCTGGTCCCAGGGGAAGACCCAGTACTTC.

The J gene is TRBJ1-1, the V gene TRBV19; 8 bases line up with TRBD1. CDR3 length equals 14 residues. The ends lost 4 bases at V and 4 bases at J; junction bases unmatched: 5. CDR1 is LNHDA, CDR2 SQIVND, per germline (reference sequence). CDR3 nucleotides: TGTGCCAGTAGTAGGAGAACAGGGGGCACTGAAGCTTTCTTT. This codes for CASSRRTGGTEAFF.

The V call is TRBV7-2, the J call TRBJ2-7; D call uncertain. The V end was cut by 5 bases, the J end by 0 bases, with 11 bases between. This CDR3 spans 14 amino acids. Germline values: CDR1 SGHTA, CDR2 FQGNSA. The CDR3 bases are TGTGCCAGCAGCAAAGACCCATCCTCCTACGAGCAGTACTTC. Its protein product is CASSKDPSSYEQYF.

This chain connects TRBV4-3 to TRBJ2-7, with TRBD1 matching 10 bases. CDR3 length equals 15 residues. Germline-derived CDR1 and CDR2 are LGHNA and YSLEER. The V and J ends lost 1 base and 8 bases, in that order; junction bases with no gene match: 8. The CDR3 is CASSQAGTGASQQYF. As DNA, the CDR3 is TGCGCCAGCAGCCAAGCCGGGACAGGGGCGTCGCAGCAGTACTTC.

This chain joins TRBV5-1 and TRBJ2-3; 9 nucleotides agree with TRBD2. The CDR3 consists of 15 residues. V lost 2 bases to trimming and J lost 2 bases; unmatched junction nucleotides: 3. The V gene's germline CDR1 is SGHRS and CDR2 YFSETQ. The CDR3 sequence: CASSLSGRPTDTQYF. DNA of the CDR3: TGCGCCAGCAGCTTAAGCGGGAGGCCCACAGATACGCAGTATTTT.

This chain connects TRBV28 to TRBJ2-5; D might be TRBD1 (5 bases). V lost 2 bases and J lost 3, with 7 bases in between. Germline CDR1 and CDR2: MDHEN and SYDVKM. This CDR3 comprises 13 residues. The CDR3 bases are TGTGCCAGCAGTTTAGGGGCGAAAGAGACCCAGTACTTC. This translates into CASSLGAKETQYF. Based on the CDR3 plus reference TRBV28 and TRBJ2-5, the full variable domain is DVKVTQSSRYLVKRTGEKVFLECVQDMDHENMFWYRQDPGLGLRLIYFSYDVKMKEKGDIPEGYSVSREKKERFSLILESASTNQTSMYLCASSLGAKETQYFGPGTRLLVL.

This chain's CDR3 is CASSFGGGASKTQYF. DNA of the CDR3: TGTGCCAGCAGCTTTGGCGGGGGGGCCTCGAAGACCCAGTACTTC. J is TRBJ2-5 and V is TRBV7-2; 9 nucleotides line up with TRBD2. CDR3 size: 15 residues. Germline loops: CDR1 SGHTA, CDR2 FQGNSA. V was pared by 3 bases and J by 6 bases, with 8 bases of the junction left unmatched.

This clone has just a few counts. V gene TRBV6-1 combines with J gene TRBJ2-5; TRBD2 matches 9 bases. Germline loops: CDR1 MNHNS, CDR2 SASEGT. The CDR3 runs to 16 residues. J lost 1 base, V lost 0 bases, and 3 bases had no gene match. CDR3 in amino acids: CASSEAPSGVQETQYF. CDR3 sequence (DNA): TGTGCCAGCAGTGAAGCGCCTAGCGGGGTCCAAGAGACCCAGTACTTC.

The chain recombines TRBV7-2 with TRBJ2-1, with unresolved D. The CDR3 is 16 amino acids. Germline V gene lookup returns CDR1 SGHTA and CDR2 FQGNSA. Between the trimmed V and J ends, which lost 6 bases and 4 bases, there was a span of 19 bases. The CDR3, as DNA: TGTGCCAGCAGTGTTGGGGTGCAGACCTTTTACAATGAGCAGTTCTTC. Amino acids: CASSVGVQTFYNEQFF.

This rearrangement joins TRBV30 to TRBJ1-2; no clear D. V lost 3 bases and J 5 bases, leaving 13 bases between the germline ends. Germline V gives CDR1 GTSNPN, CDR2 SVGIG (reference sequence). There are 13 residues in the CDR3. The CDR3 DNA follows: TGTGCCTGGAGCCCCCTAGTGGGTTATGGCTACACCTTC. Encoded protein: CAWSPLVGYGYTF.